The rows below give T cell receptor beta chains drawn from one sample of a study of regulatory T cells in long-lasting Graves disease. TCRdb re-analysed the multiplex PCR reads in MiXCR, keeping a single row per CDR3 protein. The sample includes 400,000 to 500,000 distinct CDR3 sequences, less than 15% of them seen just once. These data were likewise used in another study, on T cells in Graves' hyperthyroidism and ophthalmopathy.

The sample here was peripheral blood mononuclear cells (PBMCs), taken at new diagnosis, from a patient treated with antithyroid drugs. Receptors originate from a woman aged 50 to 65 with Graves disease. CDR3s include the opening cysteine and the closing phenylalanine or tryptophan. Fields, in order: clone size, J gene, D gene, V gene, CDR3 protein, CDR3 DNA. A D gene is named only where the DNA matches it firmly. Only part of the rows carry a size: once, few, many, or a class if the clone is expanded.

clone_size: few
j_call: TRBJ2-7
d_call: TRBD2
v_call: TRBV3-1
cdr3_aa: CASSLMGGTSGYEQYF
cdr3_nt: TGTGCCAGCAGCCTAATGGGGGGGACTAGCGGCTACGAGCAGTACTTC

clone_size: few
j_call: TRBJ2-7
d_call: TRBD1
v_call: TRBV9
cdr3_aa: CASGVRDREYEQYF
cdr3_nt: TGTGCCAGCGGCGTCCGGGACAGGGAATACGAGCAGTACTTC

clone_size: many
j_call: TRBJ2-1
d_call: TRBD2
v_call: TRBV2
cdr3_aa: CASRVGLALEEQFF
cdr3_nt: TGTGCCAGCAGGGTAGGACTAGCGTTGGAGGAGCAGTTCTTC

clone_size: many
j_call: TRBJ2-4
d_call: -
v_call: TRBV28
cdr3_aa: CASSNYIGGAVNIQYF
cdr3_nt: TGTGCCAGCAGCAACTACATTGGGGGCGCGGTGAACATTCAGTACTTC

clone_size: few
j_call: TRBJ1-3
d_call: -
v_call: TRBV6-1
cdr3_aa: CASSNPSGNTIYF
cdr3_nt: TGTGCCAGCAGTAACCCCTCTGGAAACACCATATATTTT

clone_size: -
j_call: TRBJ2-2
d_call: -
v_call: TRBV10-1
cdr3_aa: CASSADTLGTGELFF
cdr3_nt: TGCGCCAGCAGTGCCGACACGCTGGGCACCGGGGAGCTGTTTTTT

clone_size: few
j_call: TRBJ1-5
d_call: -
v_call: TRBV19
cdr3_aa: CATQTPMRNQPQHF
cdr3_nt: TGTGCCACCCAAACTCCAATGCGCAATCAGCCCCAGCATTTT

clone_size: -
j_call: TRBJ1-2
d_call: -
v_call: TRBV9
cdr3_aa: CASSAPGDPGKDLYGYTF
cdr3_nt: TGTGCCAGCAGCGCACCCGGAGACCCGGGAAAAGATCTATATGGCTACACCTTC

clone_size: few
j_call: TRBJ1-1
d_call: -
v_call: TRBV9
cdr3_aa: CASSARDTDTLNTEAFF
cdr3_nt: TGTGCCAGCAGCGCCCGGGACACCGATACATTGAACACTGAAGCTTTCTTT

clone_size: few
j_call: TRBJ2-1
d_call: TRBD2
v_call: TRBV28
cdr3_aa: CASSLPSGNYPGIFF
cdr3_nt: TGTGCCAGCAGTCTCCCTAGCGGGAATTACCCCGGGATATTCTTC

clone_size: -
j_call: TRBJ1-4
d_call: -
v_call: TRBV4-1
cdr3_aa: CASSQEGRGRTEKLFF
cdr3_nt: TGCGCCAGCAGCCAGGAGGGACGGGGAAGAACTGAAAAACTGTTTTTT

clone_size: many
j_call: TRBJ2-7
d_call: TRBD2
v_call: TRBV2
cdr3_aa: CASRYSGTSDVYEQYF
cdr3_nt: TGTGCCAGCCGCTATTCCGGGACTAGCGACGTCTACGAGCAGTACTTC

clone_size: few
j_call: TRBJ1-4
d_call: TRBD1
v_call: TRBV28
cdr3_aa: CASTSGQDEKLFF
cdr3_nt: TGTGCCAGCACCTCAGGACAGGATGAAAAACTGTTTTTT

clone_size: many
j_call: TRBJ1-3
d_call: -
v_call: TRBV3-1
cdr3_aa: CASSQSSGNTIYF
cdr3_nt: TGTGCCAGCAGCCAGAGCTCTGGAAACACCATATATTTT

clone_size: many
j_call: TRBJ1-1
d_call: -
v_call: TRBV5-1
cdr3_aa: CASSPNEYVDTEAFF
cdr3_nt: TGCGCCAGCAGCCCAAATGAGTATGTGGACACTGAAGCTTTCTTT

clone_size: -
j_call: TRBJ1-5
d_call: TRBD1
v_call: TRBV6-1
cdr3_aa: CASWTGTGQPQHF
cdr3_nt: TGTGCCAGCTGGACAGGGACGGGTCAGCCCCAGCATTTT

clone_size: -
j_call: TRBJ1-6
d_call: -
v_call: TRBV28
cdr3_aa: CASRWFYNSPLHF
cdr3_nt: TGTGCCAGCAGATGGTTCTATAATTCACCCCTCCACTTT

clone_size: -
j_call: TRBJ2-7
d_call: TRBD2
v_call: TRBV14
cdr3_aa: CASSILDGLAGGIGEQYF
cdr3_nt: TGTGCCAGCAGCATTCTGGACGGACTAGCGGGAGGTATCGGCGAGCAGTACTTC

clone_size: many
j_call: TRBJ2-5
d_call: -
v_call: TRBV18
cdr3_aa: CASSPRAGEQETQYF
cdr3_nt: TGTGCCAGCTCACCACGGGCAGGGGAACAAGAGACCCAGTACTTC

clone_size: -
j_call: TRBJ1-5
d_call: TRBD1
v_call: TRBV7-9
cdr3_aa: CASSWGTGGRARDQPQHF
cdr3_nt: TGTGCCAGCAGCTGGGGTACAGGGGGCAGGGCGAGGGATCAGCCCCAGCATTTT

clone_size: many
j_call: TRBJ2-1
d_call: -
v_call: TRBV29-1
cdr3_aa: CSANDHIGSNEQFF
cdr3_nt: TGCAGCGCTAACGACCACATTGGGTCTAATGAGCAGTTCTTC

clone_size: -
j_call: TRBJ2-1
d_call: -
v_call: TRBV7-9
cdr3_aa: CASSVWGSYNEQFF
cdr3_nt: TGTGCCAGCAGCGTCTGGGGTTCCTACAATGAGCAGTTCTTC

clone_size: few
j_call: TRBJ2-1
d_call: TRBD2
v_call: TRBV20-1
cdr3_aa: CSANPGLAGVIEQFF
cdr3_nt: TGCAGTGCTAATCCGGGACTAGCGGGGGTAATTGAGCAGTTCTTC

clone_size: -
j_call: TRBJ1-5
d_call: -
v_call: TRBV29-1
cdr3_aa: CSARQEGQPQHF
cdr3_nt: TGCAGCGCAAGACAGGAGGGTCAGCCCCAGCATTTT

clone_size: few
j_call: TRBJ1-4
d_call: -
v_call: TRBV10-2
cdr3_aa: CASSISAGLREKLFF
cdr3_nt: TGCGCCAGCAGTATCTCGGCAGGGTTACGTGAAAAACTGTTTTTT

clone_size: many
j_call: TRBJ2-3
d_call: TRBD2
v_call: TRBV6-2/TRBV6-3
cdr3_aa: CASSSEASGRDTQYF
cdr3_nt: TGTGCCAGCAGTTCCGAGGCTAGCGGGAGGGATACGCAGTATTTT

clone_size: many
j_call: TRBJ2-1
d_call: -
v_call: TRBV2
cdr3_aa: CASSGPSFSYNEQFF
cdr3_nt: TGTGCCAGCAGCGGACCGAGTTTCTCCTACAATGAGCAGTTCTTC

clone_size: -
j_call: TRBJ2-7
d_call: TRBD1
v_call: TRBV6-5
cdr3_aa: CASSYHEGQSYEQYF
cdr3_nt: TGTGCCAGCAGTTACCACGAGGGACAGTCCTACGAGCAGTACTTC

clone_size: -
j_call: TRBJ2-7
d_call: -
v_call: TRBV16
cdr3_aa: CASSQRGGGKEYEQYF
cdr3_nt: TGTGCCAGCAGCCAACGTGGAGGGGGCAAAGAGTACGAGCAGTACTTC

clone_size: -
j_call: TRBJ2-2
d_call: -
v_call: TRBV6-2/TRBV6-3
cdr3_aa: CASSVQGSGELFF
cdr3_nt: TGTGCCAGCAGTGTACAGGGTTCCGGGGAGCTGTTTTTT

clone_size: -
j_call: TRBJ1-4
d_call: -
v_call: TRBV5-1
cdr3_aa: CASSFGQSGIEKLFF
cdr3_nt: TGCGCCAGCAGCTTCGGACAATCCGGAATTGAAAAACTGTTTTTT

clone_size: few
j_call: TRBJ1-2
d_call: -
v_call: TRBV2
cdr3_aa: CASGVLNYGYAF
cdr3_nt: TGTGCCAGCGGGGTATTGAACTATGGCTACGCCTTC

clone_size: many
j_call: TRBJ1-6
d_call: TRBD1
v_call: TRBV6-1
cdr3_aa: CASSAASGQYNSPLHF
cdr3_nt: TGTGCCAGCAGCGCCGCTTCGGGACAGTATAATTCACCCCTCCACTTT

clone_size: few
j_call: TRBJ2-3
d_call: TRBD2
v_call: TRBV30
cdr3_aa: CAWSALADTDTQYF
cdr3_nt: TGTGCCTGGAGTGCCCTAGCGGACACAGATACGCAGTATTTT

clone_size: many
j_call: TRBJ2-3
d_call: TRBD2
v_call: TRBV29-1
cdr3_aa: CSVAGLAGDTQYF
cdr3_nt: TGCAGCGTGGCAGGACTAGCGGGAGATACGCAGTATTTT

clone_size: -
j_call: TRBJ1-2
d_call: -
v_call: TRBV10-3
cdr3_aa: CAISSDNQGKYGYTF
cdr3_nt: TGTGCCATCAGTTCAGATAATCAGGGGAAATATGGCTACACCTTC

clone_size: -
j_call: TRBJ2-2
d_call: -
v_call: TRBV4-1
cdr3_aa: CASSQDGGLGELFF
cdr3_nt: TGCGCCAGCAGCCAAGATGGGGGTCTGGGGGAGCTGTTTTTT

clone_size: many
j_call: TRBJ1-1
d_call: -
v_call: TRBV28
cdr3_aa: CASSPPGGEYTEAFF
cdr3_nt: TGTGCCAGCAGCCCCCCCGGTGGAGAATACACTGAAGCTTTCTTT

clone_size: -
j_call: TRBJ2-6
d_call: TRBD1
v_call: TRBV6-2/TRBV6-3
cdr3_aa: CASSYSIRPGQDLSGANVLTF
cdr3_nt: TGTGCCAGCAGTTACTCGATTAGACCGGGACAGGACCTCTCTGGGGCCAACGTCCTGACTTTC

clone_size: -
j_call: TRBJ2-3
d_call: -
v_call: TRBV7-8
cdr3_aa: CASSWGSRTQYF
cdr3_nt: TGTGCCAGCAGCTGGGGCAGTCGTACGCAGTATTTT

clone_size: -
j_call: TRBJ1-6
d_call: -
v_call: TRBV6-9
cdr3_aa: CASSYSSGDRTTYNSPLHF
cdr3_nt: TGTGCCAGCAGTTATAGTTCCGGAGATAGAACAACCTATAATTCACCCCTCCACTTT

clone_size: -
j_call: TRBJ2-7
d_call: TRBD2
v_call: TRBV3-1
cdr3_aa: CASSPLRLAGVHEQYF
cdr3_nt: TGTGCCAGCAGCCCCCTGAGACTAGCGGGAGTCCACGAGCAGTACTTC

clone_size: many
j_call: TRBJ1-5
d_call: TRBD1
v_call: TRBV28
cdr3_aa: CASSRDRVVGQPQHF
cdr3_nt: TGTGCCAGCAGCCGCGACAGGGTAGTAGGACAGCCCCAGCATTTT

clone_size: many
j_call: TRBJ2-7
d_call: -
v_call: TRBV30
cdr3_aa: CAWDTSPSYEQYF
cdr3_nt: TGTGCCTGGGACACTAGTCCATCCTACGAGCAGTACTTC

clone_size: -
j_call: TRBJ2-1
d_call: TRBD2
v_call: TRBV19
cdr3_aa: CASSFRGASGKGEQFF
cdr3_nt: TGTGCCAGTAGCTTTAGGGGTGCTAGCGGGAAAGGGGAGCAGTTCTTC

clone_size: many
j_call: TRBJ2-7
d_call: TRBD1
v_call: TRBV3-1
cdr3_aa: CASSQDLAGGDEQYF
cdr3_nt: TGTGCCAGCAGCCAAGATCTTGCAGGGGGCGACGAGCAGTACTTC

clone_size: many
j_call: TRBJ2-3
d_call: -
v_call: TRBV5-1
cdr3_aa: CASSQHSPSSERTDTQYF
cdr3_nt: TGCGCCAGCAGCCAACATTCGCCCTCTAGCGAACGCACAGATACGCAGTATTTT

clone_size: few
j_call: TRBJ2-3
d_call: TRBD2
v_call: TRBV2
cdr3_aa: CANAGASTDTQYF
cdr3_nt: TGTGCCAACGCGGGAGCTAGCACAGATACGCAGTATTTT

clone_size: -
j_call: TRBJ2-1
d_call: TRBD2
v_call: TRBV20-1
cdr3_aa: CSARDGREDYNEQFF
cdr3_nt: TGCAGTGCTAGAGATGGGAGGGAGGACTACAATGAGCAGTTCTTC

clone_size: many
j_call: TRBJ2-3
d_call: -
v_call: TRBV30
cdr3_aa: CAWSPPGSWDTDTQYF
cdr3_nt: TGTGCCTGGAGTCCCCCGGGTAGCTGGGACACAGATACGCAGTATTTT

clone_size: many
j_call: TRBJ2-1
d_call: -
v_call: TRBV12-3/TRBV12-4
cdr3_aa: CASSYLTSSYNEQFF
cdr3_nt: TGTGCCAGCAGTTACCTGACTAGCTCCTACAATGAGCAGTTCTTC